The clone carrying this TCR beta chain was seen only a few times. What it binds is not known. Donors consisted of healthy bone marrow donors. This sample is part of a study of cytomegalovirus exposure and HLA in healthy donors. Primers: 60 Vbeta forward and 13 Jbeta reverse. Repertoires were generated with immunoSEQ multiplex PCR, while TCRdb's copy carries only in-frame clones and drops some. The sample gives 150,000 to 200,000 clones, about three quarters of which show up once; 2.5% to 4% is in the top ten. Looked up from germline, CDR1 is SGHVS and CDR2 is FQNEAQ. The CDR3 runs 16 residues. V lost 5 bases to trimming and J lost 2 bases; unmatched junction nucleotides: 5. Overall study findings and caveats: Some segments of the V type, notably TRBV6-2 and TRBV6-3, were excluded as indistinguishable. The majority of CMV-associated TCR beta chains were reported as apparently HLA-restricted in a later analysis.

This chain uses TRBV7-8 with TRBJ2-3; 12 nucleotides align to TRBD2. Sample: PBMCs. The clonotype originates from a female donor in good health and CMV-seronegative. The DNA for the CDR3 is TGTGCCAGCAGCCTCGGGACTAGCGGGCTCACAGATACGCAGTATTTT. The encoded protein is CASSLGTSGLTDTQYF.